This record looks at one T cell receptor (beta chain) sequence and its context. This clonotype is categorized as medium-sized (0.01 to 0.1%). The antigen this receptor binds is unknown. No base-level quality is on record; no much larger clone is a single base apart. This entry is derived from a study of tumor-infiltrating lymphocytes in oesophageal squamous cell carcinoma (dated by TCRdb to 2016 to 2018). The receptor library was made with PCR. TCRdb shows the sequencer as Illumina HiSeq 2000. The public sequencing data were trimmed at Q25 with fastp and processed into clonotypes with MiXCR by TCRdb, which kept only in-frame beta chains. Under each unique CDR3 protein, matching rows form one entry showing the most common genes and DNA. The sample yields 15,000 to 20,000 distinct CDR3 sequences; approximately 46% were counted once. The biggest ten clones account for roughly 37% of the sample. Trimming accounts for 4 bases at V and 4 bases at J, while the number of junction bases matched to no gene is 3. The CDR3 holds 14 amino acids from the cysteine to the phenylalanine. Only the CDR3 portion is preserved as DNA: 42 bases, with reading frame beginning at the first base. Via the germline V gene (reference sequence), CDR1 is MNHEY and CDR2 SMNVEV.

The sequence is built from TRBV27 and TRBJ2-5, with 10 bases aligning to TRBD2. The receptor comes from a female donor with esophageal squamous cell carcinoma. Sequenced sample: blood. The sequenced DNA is TGTGCCAGCAGTTATACTAGCGGGGTAGAGACCCAGTACTTC. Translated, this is CASSYTSGVETQYF.